This T cell receptor (beta chain) is drawn from a study of T-cell memory formation after mild COVID-19. Broader study findings: Specificity for SARS-CoV-2 was not confirmed among the second-wave clones peaking on day 37. CM and EM subsets held most contracting CD4+ clones; EMRA held CD8+ ones.

A remark on this clonotype: Its antigen is not identified.

5'RACE primed from the constant segment yielded TCR alpha and TCR beta cDNA libraries bearing sample barcodes and UMIs. One entry per CDR3 protein, called by TCRdb with MiXCR from the 5' RACE reads. Of roughly 310,000 distinct CDR3 sequences listed, approximately 16% are singletons. The germline CDR1 and CDR2 sequences are SNHLY and FYNNEI. V was pared by 6 bases and J by 6 bases, with 6 bases between. CDR3 length: 11 amino acids. Sequenced input: PBMCs or a T cell subset sorted from them (not recorded which). The TCR comes from a man aged 18 to 29 who had mild COVID-19 (a few samples of this study predate the infection). Cell type and time point are not known. V gene TRBV2 combines with J gene TRBJ2-4, with D uncertain. CDR3 sequence: CASRGANIQYF. The CDR3 DNA sequence: TGTGCCAGCAGGGGCGCAAACATTCAGTACTTC.